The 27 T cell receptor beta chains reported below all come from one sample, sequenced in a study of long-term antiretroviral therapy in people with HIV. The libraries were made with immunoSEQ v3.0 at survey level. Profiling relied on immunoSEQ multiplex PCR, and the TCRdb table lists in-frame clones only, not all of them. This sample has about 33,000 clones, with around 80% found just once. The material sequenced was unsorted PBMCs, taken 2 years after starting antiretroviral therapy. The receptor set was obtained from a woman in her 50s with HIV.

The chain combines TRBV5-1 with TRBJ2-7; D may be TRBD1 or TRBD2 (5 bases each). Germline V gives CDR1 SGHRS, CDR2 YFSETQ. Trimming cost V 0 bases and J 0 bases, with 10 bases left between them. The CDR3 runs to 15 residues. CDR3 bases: TGCGCCAGCAGCTTGGGGGGACCGAGCTCCTACGAGCAGTACGTC. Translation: CASSLGGPSSYEQYV.

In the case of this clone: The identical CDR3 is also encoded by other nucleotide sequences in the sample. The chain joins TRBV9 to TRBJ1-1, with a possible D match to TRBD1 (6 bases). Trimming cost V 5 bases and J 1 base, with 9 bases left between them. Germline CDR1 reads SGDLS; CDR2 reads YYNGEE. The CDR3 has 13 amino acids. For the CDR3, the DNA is TGTGCCAGCAGACGGACAGAGAACACTGAAGCTTTCTTT. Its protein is CASRRTENTEAFF.

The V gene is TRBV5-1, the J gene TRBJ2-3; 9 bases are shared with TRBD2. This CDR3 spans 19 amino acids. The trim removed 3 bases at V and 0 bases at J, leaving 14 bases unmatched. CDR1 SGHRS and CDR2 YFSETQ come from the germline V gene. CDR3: CASSSSSGEGPGSTDTQYF. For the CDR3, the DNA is TGCGCCAGCAGCTCTTCTAGCGGGGAGGGGCCTGGGAGCACAGATACGCAGTATTTT.

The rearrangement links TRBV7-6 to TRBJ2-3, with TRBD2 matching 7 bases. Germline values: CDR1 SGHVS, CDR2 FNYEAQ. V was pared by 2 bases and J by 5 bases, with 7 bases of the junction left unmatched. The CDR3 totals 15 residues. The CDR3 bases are TGTGCCAGCAGCTTACTGGGGGGGTTGGAAGATACGCAGTATTTT. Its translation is CASSLLGGLEDTQYF.

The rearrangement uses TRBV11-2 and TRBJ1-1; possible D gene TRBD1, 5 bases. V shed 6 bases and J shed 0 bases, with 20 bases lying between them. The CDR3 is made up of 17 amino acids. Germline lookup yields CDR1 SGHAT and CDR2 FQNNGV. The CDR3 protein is CASRSTLGDSMNTEAFF. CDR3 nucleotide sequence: TGTGCCAGCAGGAGCACCCTCGGGGACTCTATGAACACTGAAGCTTTCTTT.

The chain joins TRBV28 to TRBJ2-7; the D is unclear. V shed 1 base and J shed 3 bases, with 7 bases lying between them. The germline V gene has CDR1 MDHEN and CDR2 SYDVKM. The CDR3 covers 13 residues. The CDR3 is CASSLYTHYEQYF. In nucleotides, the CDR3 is TGTGCCAGCAGTTTATACACCCACTACGAGCAGTACTTC. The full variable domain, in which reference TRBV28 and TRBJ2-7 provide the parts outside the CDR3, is DVKVTQSSRYLVKRTGEKVFLECVQDMDHENMFWYRQDPGLGLRLIYFSYDVKMKEKGDIPEGYSVSREKKERFSLILESASTNQTSMYLCASSLYTHYEQYFGPGTRLTVT.

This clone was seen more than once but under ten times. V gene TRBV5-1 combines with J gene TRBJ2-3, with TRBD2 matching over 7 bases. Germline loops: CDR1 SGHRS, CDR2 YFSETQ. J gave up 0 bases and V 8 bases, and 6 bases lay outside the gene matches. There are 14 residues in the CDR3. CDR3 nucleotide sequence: TGCGCCAGTCGGAGCGGGGTTAGCACAGATACGCAGTATTTT. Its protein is CASRSGVSTDTQYF.

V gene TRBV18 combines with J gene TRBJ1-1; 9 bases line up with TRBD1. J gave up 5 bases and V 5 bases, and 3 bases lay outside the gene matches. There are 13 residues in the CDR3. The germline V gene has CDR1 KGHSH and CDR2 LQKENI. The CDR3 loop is CASSVTGGTEAFF. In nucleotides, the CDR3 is TGTGCCAGCTCAGTGACAGGGGGTACTGAAGCTTTCTTT. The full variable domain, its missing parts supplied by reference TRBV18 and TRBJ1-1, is NAGVMQNPRHLVRRRGQEARLRCSPMKGHSHVYWYRQLPEEGLKFMVYLQKENIIDESGMPKERFSAEFPKEGPSILRIQQVVRGDSAAYFCASSVTGGTEAFFGQGTRLTVV.

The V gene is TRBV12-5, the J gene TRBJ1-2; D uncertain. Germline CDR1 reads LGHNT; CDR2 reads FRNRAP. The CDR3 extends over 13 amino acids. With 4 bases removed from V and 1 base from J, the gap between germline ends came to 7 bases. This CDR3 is CASGSPGNYGYTF. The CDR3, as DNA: TGTGCTAGTGGTTCCCCGGGTAACTATGGCTACACCTTC. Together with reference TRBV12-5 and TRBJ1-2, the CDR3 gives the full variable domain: DARVTQTPRHKVTEMGQEVTMRCQPILGHNTVFWYRQTMMQGLELLAYFRNRAPLDDSGMPKDRFSAEMPDATLATLKIQPSEPRDSAVYFCASGSPGNYGYTFGSGTRLTVV.

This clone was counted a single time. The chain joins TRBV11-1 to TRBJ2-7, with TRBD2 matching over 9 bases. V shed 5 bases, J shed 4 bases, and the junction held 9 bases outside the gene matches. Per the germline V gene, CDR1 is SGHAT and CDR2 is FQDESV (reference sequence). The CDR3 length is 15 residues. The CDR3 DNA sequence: TGTGCCAGCAGCATTTATAGCGGGGGAATTTACGAGCAGTACGTC. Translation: CASSIYSGGIYEQYV.

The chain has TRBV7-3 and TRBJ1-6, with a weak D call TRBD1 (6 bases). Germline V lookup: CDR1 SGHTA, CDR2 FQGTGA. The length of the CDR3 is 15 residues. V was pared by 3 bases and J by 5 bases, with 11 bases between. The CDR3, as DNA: TGTGCCAGCAGCTTGGTCAGGGGAGATAATTCACCCCTCCACTTT. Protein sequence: CASSLVRGDNSPLHF.

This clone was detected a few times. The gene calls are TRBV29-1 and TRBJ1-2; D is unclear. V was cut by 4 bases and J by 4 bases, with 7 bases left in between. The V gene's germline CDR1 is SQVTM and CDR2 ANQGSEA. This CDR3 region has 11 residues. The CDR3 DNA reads TGCAGCGTTGGGGATGCCTATGGCTACACCTTC. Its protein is CSVGDAYGYTF.

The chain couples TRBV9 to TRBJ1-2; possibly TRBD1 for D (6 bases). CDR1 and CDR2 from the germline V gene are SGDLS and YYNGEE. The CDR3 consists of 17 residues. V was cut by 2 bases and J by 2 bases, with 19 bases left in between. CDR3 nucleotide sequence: TGTGCCAGCAGCGTGCAGGGGCGCCACGTCCCCAACTATGGCTACACCTTC. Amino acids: CASSVQGRHVPNYGYTF.

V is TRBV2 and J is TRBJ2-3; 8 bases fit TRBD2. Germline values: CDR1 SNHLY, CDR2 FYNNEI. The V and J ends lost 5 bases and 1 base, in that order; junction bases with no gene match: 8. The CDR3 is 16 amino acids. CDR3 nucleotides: TGTGCCAGCAGTCTGAGGACTAGCCTCGGCACAGATACGCAGTATTTT. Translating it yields CASSLRTSLGTDTQYF.

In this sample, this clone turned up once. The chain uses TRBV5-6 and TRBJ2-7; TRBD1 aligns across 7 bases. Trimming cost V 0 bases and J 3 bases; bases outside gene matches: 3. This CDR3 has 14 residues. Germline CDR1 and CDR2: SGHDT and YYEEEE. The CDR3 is CASSLGQGNYEQYV. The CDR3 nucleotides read TGTGCCAGCAGCTTGGGACAGGGCAACTACGAGCAGTACGTC.

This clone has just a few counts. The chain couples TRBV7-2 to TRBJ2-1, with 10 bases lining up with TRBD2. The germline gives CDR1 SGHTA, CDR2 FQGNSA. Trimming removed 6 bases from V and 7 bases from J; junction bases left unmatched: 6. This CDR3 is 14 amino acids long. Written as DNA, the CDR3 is TGTGCCAGCAGATTTACTAGCGGGGTAAATGAGCAGTTCTTC. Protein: CASRFTSGVNEQFF.

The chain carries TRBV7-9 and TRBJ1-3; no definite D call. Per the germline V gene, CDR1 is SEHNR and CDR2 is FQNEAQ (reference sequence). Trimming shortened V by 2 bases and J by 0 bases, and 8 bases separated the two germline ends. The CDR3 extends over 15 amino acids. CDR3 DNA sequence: TGTGCCAGCAGCTTAAACGGGAACTCTGGAAACACCATATATTTT. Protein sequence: CASSLNGNSGNTIYF.

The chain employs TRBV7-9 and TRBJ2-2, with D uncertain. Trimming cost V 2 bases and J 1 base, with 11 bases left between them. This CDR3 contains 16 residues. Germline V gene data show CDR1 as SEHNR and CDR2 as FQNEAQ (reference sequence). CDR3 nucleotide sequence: TGTGCCAGCAGCTTATTGGGCAGATGGAACACCGGGGAGCTGTTTTTT. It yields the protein CASSLLGRWNTGELFF.

CDR3: CASSFFGGAGEKLFF. CDR3 in DNA: TGTGCCAGCAGCTTCTTCGGGGGTGCGGGTGAAAAACTGTTTTTT. J is TRBJ1-4 and V is TRBV7-2, with D possibly TRBD1 on 5 matching bases. Trimming stripped 3 bases from V and 7 bases from J, with 15 bases between. Per the germline V gene, CDR1 is SGHTA and CDR2 is FQGNSA. This CDR3 spans 15 amino acids.

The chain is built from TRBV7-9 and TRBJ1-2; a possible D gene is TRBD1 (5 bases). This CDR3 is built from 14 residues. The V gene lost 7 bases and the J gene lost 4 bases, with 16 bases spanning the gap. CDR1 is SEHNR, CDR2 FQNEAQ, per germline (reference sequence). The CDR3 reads CASISLRQFYGYTF. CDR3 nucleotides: TGTGCCAGCATCAGTCTGAGACAGTTCTATGGCTACACCTTC.

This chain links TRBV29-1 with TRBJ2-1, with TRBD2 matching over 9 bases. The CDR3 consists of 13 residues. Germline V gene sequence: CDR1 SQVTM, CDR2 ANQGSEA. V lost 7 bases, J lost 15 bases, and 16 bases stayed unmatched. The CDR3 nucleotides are TGCAGCGCCGCGAGTTGGACTAGCGCCTCGGGGTTCTTC. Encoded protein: CSAASWTSASGFF.

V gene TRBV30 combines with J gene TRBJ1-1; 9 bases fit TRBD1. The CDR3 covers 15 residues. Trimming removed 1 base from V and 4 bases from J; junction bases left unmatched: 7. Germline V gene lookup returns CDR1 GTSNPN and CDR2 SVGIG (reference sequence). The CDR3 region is CAWSDHRGRITEAFF. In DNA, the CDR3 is TGTGCCTGGAGTGATCACAGGGGGCGAATCACTGAAGCTTTCTTT.

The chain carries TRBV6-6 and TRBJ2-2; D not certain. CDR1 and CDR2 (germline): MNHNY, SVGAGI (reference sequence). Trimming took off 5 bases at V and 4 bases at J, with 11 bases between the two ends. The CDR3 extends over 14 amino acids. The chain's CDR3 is CASSTLGSTGELFF. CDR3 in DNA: TGTGCCAGCAGTACGTTGGGAAGCACCGGGGAGCTGTTTTTT.

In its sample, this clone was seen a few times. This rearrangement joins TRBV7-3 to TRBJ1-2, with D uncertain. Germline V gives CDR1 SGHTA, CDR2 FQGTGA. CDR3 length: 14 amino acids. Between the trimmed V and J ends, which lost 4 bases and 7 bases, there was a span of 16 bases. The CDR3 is CASSSLSQDGGYTF. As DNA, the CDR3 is TGTGCCAGCAGCTCTCTGTCTCAGGACGGTGGCTACACCTTC.

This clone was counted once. The CDR3 DNA reads as TGTGCAAGTCGCTTAGTTAGTCTGGGGATCACTGAAGCTTTCTTT. This translates into CASRLVSLGITEAFF. This rearrangement joins TRBV12-2 to TRBJ1-1. TRBV12-2 is recorded as a pseudogene. This CDR3 comprises 15 residues.

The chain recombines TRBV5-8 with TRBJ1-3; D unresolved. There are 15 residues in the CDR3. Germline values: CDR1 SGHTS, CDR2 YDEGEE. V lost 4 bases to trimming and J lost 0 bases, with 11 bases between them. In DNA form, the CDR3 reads TGTGCCAGCAGCCCCCGATACAACTCTGGAAACACCATATATTTT. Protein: CASSPRYNSGNTIYF.

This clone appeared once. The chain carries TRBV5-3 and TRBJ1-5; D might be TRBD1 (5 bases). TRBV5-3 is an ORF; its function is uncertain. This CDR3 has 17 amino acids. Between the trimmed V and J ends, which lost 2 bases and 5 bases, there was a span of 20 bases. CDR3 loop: CARSLWGVRGFYQPQHF. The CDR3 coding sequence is TGTGCCAGAAGCTTATGGGGGGTAAGGGGATTTTATCAGCCCCAGCATTTT.